This T cell receptor (beta chain) stems from a study of OX40 agonist ivuxolimab in advanced cancers. Some background on the complete study: Ivuxolimab was an agonistic, fully human IgG2 monoclonal antibody directed against OX40 (CD134), a costimulatory receptor. Intravenous ivuxolimab was administered to patients every 2 weeks at six dose levels: 0.01, 0.1, 0.3, 1.5, 3 and 10 mg/kg. Of the roughly 51 dose-escalation patients, hepatocellular carcinoma was present in approximately 20, melanoma in approximately 15, renal cell carcinoma in 9 and head and neck cancer in 9. The dose-escalation cohort was about 83% male with a mean age of approximately 60 years, ranging from roughly 20 to 80. Prior anti-PD-1, anti-PD-L1 or anti-CTLA-4 therapy was permitted, and 40% to 50% of dose-escalation patients had received checkpoint inhibitors. Three dose-escalation patients achieved partial responses, one with hepatocellular carcinoma and two with cutaneous melanoma. Peripheral TCRbeta sequencing was intended to test whether TCR sequence diversity was altered and clonal T-cell expansion was caused by ivuxolimab. The paper reports the monotherapy dose-escalation portion (N of about 50 patients) of the phase I ivuxolimab trial.

There are 15 amino acids in the CDR3, from cysteine to phenylalanine inclusive. Solely the CDR3 DNA is kept, with 45 bases framed from the first base. CDR1 and CDR2, looked up from the germline V gene, are MNHNS and SASEGT. The germline ends are 9 bases apart after V is trimmed by 2 bases and J by 1 base. For sequencing of the TCRbeta CDR3 region, genomic DNA was extracted from the sorted cells. The immunoSEQ Assay was used for sequencing of TCRbeta CDR3 regions. TCRdb holds this immuneACCESS table with in-frame rearrangements only. Some clones are missing; in checked studies, unresolved V genes explain under half, and the rest has no known cause. The sample table lists 65,000 to 90,000 clones, approximately 85% of them with a count of one. About 6% of the sample is taken by the ten largest. Note on this clone: The target of this receptor is not known. Base qualities were left out, and no much larger clone turns up one base away.

Results and caveats for the whole study, not just this receptor: The antigen specificity of the clonally expanded peripheral T cells was not determined. At doses of 0.1 to 3.0 mg/kg, clonal expansion of both CD4+ and CD8+ T cells in blood was seen between baseline and week 6. Low levels of normalized T-cell clonal expansion were also seen in some patients who did not respond. After ivuxolimab, more expanded clones were found on average in CD8+ T cells than in CD4+ T cells. In the 0.1-3.0 mg/kg groups, partial responders had among the lowest normalized peripheral clonal expansion, particularly in CD8+ T cells.

Patients with autoimmune disease history or receiving systemic immunosuppression were excluded from the trial. In every dose cohort, peripheral blood was drawn for TCR sequencing at baseline, cycle 4 day 1, and cycle 7 day 1. The samples were drawn from a first-in-human, open-label, multicenter phase I dose-escalation trial of ivuxolimab. Adults with locally advanced or metastatic melanoma, renal cell, hepatocellular, or head and neck squamous cell carcinoma were enrolled in the trial. CD4+ and CD8+ T cells were sorted separately from peripheral blood before TCR sequencing. This chain is built from TRBV6-1 and TRBJ2-1; the D gene is possibly TRBD2, with 5 bases matching. The material was CD4+ or CD8+ T cells sorted from blood, obtained in a trial of the OX40 agonist ivuxolimab. This sequence was found in an adult with an advanced solid tumor such as melanoma, head and neck, liver or kidney cancer. The nucleotide sequence is given as TGTGCCAGCAGTGAATTGAGGGTATCCTACAATGAGCAGTTCTTC. Protein translation: CASSELRVSYNEQFF.